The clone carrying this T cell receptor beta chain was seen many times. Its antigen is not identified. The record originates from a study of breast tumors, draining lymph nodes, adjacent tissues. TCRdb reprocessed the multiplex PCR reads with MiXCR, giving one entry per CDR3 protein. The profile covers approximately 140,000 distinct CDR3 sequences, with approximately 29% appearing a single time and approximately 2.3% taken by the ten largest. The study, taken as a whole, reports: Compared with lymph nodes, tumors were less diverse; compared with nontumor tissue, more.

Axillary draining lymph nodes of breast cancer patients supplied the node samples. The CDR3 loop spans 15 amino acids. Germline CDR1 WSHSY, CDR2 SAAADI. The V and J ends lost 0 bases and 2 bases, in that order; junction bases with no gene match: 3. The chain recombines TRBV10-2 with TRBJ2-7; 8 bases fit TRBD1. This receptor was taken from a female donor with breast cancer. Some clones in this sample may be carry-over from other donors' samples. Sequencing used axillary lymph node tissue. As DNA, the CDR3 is TGCGCCAGCAGTGAGTCAAGGACAGGGACCTACGAGCAGTACGTC. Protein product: CASSESRTGTYEQYV.